The clone carrying this TCR beta chain has a handful of counts. Produced via immunoSEQ multiplex PCR; TCRdb's table is partial and in-frame only. The sample lists around 150,000 clones; 60% to 80% were seen once. The data were taken from a study of blood T cell repertoires in COVID-19. Trimming took 5 bases from V and 4 from J, leaving 18 bases between them. Germline CDR1 is LNHDA and CDR2 is SQIVND (reference sequence). This CDR3 spans 16 amino acids. The source is a man in his fifties with active or convalescent COVID-19. Sequenced input: peripheral blood. The rearrangement links TRBV19 to TRBJ2-1, with a possible D match to TRBD1 (7 bases). The CDR3: CASSAGTAHNYNEQFF. As DNA, the CDR3 is TGTGCCAGTAGTGCGGGGACAGCCCATAATTACAATGAGCAGTTCTTC.